This TCR beta chain was documented in a study of early T cells in non-severe SARS-CoV-2 infection. Study background: The sequenced material was bulk RNA from unsorted whole blood, and its chains were unpaired.

This clonotype has a handful of counts. Researchers attached unique molecular identifiers to individual cDNA molecules. TCRdb redid the calling of the 5' RACE reads with MiXCR, one entry per CDR3 protein. The sample lists 25,000 to 35,000 distinct CDR3 sequences, around 4.2% occurring once. The J segment lost 1 base and the V segment lost 1 base, leaving 0 bases of the junction unmatched. CDR1 and CDR2 from the germline V gene are LGHDT and YNNKEL (reference sequence). CDR3 length equals 14 residues. The rearrangement joins TRBV3-1 to TRBJ1-1; 7 bases match TRBD1. Sequenced: whole blood. The receptor was derived from an adult who was a healthcare worker with PCR-confirmed SARS-CoV-2 infection or an uninfected control (not recorded which). The CDR3 DNA sequence: TGTGCCAGCAGCCAAGGGACAGGGAACACTGAAGCTTTCTTT. Translating gives CASSQGTGNTEAFF.